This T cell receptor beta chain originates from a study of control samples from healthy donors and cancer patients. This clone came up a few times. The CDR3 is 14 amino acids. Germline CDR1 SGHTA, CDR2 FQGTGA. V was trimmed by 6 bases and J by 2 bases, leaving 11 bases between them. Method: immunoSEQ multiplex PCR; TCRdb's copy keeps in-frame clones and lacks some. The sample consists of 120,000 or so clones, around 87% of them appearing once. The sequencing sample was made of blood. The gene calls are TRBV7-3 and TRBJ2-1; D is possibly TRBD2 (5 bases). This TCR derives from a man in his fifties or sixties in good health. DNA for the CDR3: TGTGCCAGCAGTACCGGGATAACCTACAATGAGCAGTTCTTC. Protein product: CASSTGITYNEQFF.